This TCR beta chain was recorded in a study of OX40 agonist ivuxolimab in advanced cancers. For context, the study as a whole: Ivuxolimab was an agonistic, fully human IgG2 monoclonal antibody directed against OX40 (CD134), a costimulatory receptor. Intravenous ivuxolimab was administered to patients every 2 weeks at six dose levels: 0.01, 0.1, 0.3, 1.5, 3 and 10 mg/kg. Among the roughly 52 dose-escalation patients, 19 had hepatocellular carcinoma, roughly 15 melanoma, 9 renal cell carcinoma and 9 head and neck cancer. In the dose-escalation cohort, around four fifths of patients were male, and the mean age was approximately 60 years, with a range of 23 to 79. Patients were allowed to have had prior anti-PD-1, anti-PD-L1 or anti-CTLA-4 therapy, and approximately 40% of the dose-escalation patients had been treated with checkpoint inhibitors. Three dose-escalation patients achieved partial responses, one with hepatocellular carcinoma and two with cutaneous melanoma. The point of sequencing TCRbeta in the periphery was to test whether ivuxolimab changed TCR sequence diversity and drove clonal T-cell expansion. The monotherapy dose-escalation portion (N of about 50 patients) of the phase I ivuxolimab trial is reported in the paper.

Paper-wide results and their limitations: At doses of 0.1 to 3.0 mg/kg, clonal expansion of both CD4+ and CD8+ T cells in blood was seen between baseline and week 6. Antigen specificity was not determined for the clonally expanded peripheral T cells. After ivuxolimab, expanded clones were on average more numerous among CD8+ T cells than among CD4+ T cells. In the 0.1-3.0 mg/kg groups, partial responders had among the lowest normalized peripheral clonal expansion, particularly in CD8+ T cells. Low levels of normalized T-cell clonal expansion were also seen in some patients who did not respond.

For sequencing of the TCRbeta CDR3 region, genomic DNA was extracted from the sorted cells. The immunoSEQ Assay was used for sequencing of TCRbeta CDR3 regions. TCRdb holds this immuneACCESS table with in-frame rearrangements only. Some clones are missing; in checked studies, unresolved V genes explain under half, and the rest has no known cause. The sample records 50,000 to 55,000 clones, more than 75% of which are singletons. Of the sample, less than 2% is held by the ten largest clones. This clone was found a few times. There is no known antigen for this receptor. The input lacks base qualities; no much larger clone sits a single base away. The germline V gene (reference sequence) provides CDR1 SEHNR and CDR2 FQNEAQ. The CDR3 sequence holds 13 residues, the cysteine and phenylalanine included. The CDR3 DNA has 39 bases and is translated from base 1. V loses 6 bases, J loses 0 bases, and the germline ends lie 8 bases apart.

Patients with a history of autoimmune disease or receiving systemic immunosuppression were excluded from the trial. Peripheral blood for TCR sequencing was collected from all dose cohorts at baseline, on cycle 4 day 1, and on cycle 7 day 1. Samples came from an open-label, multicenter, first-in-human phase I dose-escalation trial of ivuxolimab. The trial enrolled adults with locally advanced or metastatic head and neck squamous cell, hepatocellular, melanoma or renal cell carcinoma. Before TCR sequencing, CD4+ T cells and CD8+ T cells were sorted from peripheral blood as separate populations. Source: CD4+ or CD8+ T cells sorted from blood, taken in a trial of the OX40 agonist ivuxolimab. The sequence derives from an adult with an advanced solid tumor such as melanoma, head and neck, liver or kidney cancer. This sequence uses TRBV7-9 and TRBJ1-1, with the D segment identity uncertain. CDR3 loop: CASSSTMNTEAFF. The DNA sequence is TGTGCCAGCAGTTCTACAATGAACACTGAAGCTTTCTTT.